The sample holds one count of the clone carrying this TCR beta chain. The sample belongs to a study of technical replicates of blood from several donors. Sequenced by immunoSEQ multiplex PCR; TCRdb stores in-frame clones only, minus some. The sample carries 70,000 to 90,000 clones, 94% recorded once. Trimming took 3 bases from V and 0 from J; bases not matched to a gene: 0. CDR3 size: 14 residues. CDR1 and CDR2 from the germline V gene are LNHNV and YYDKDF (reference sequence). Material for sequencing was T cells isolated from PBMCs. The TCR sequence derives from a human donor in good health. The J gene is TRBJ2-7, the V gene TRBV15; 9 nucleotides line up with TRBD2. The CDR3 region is CATSSSGSSYEQYF. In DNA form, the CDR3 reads TGTGCCACCAGCAGTAGCGGGAGCTCCTACGAGCAGTACTTC.